This T cell receptor (beta chain) was sequenced for a study of blood T cells in healthy people across ages. Per germline, CDR1 MNHEY and CDR2 SVGEGT. V was cut by 6 bases and J by 4 bases, with 15 bases left in between. The CDR3 consists of 14 residues. A second PCR of 7 to 11 cycles used a sample-barcoded 5' primer and a J-beta primer mix. TCRdb independently ran MiXCR on the 5' RACE reads; one entry per CDR3 protein. The sample records some 1,800,000 distinct CDR3 sequences, approximately 40% being singletons. Input material: blood. This TCR came from a human donor in good health. The rearrangement uses TRBV6-2 or TRBV6-3 and TRBJ2-5; perhaps TRBD1 as D (6 bases). As DNA, the CDR3 is TGTGCCAGCAGAGGGACCTGGGGGCCAGAGACCCAGTACTTC. Protein: CASRGTWGPETQYF.